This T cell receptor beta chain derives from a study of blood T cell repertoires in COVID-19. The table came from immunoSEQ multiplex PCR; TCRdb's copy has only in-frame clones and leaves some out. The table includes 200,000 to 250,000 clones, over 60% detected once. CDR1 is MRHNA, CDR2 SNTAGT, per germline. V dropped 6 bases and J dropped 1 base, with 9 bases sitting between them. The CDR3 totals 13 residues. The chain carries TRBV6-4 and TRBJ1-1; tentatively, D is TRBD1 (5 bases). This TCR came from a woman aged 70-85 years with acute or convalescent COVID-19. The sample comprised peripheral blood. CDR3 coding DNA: TGTGCCAGCAGCCTCGGACAGAACACTGAAGCTTTCTTT. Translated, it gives CASSLGQNTEAFF.